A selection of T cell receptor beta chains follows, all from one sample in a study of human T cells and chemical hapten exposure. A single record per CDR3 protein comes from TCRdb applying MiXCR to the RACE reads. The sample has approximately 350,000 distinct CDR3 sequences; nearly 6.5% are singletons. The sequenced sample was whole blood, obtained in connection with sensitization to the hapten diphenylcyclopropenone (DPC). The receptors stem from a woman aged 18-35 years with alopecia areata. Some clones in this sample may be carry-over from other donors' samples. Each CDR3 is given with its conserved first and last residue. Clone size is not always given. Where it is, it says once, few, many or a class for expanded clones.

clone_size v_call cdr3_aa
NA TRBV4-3 CASSQVETGGPDTQYF
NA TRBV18 CASSPGHSGANVLTF
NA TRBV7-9 CASSLNRVPYEAFF
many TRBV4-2 CASSQTGSTDTQYF
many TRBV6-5 CASSYDRSLTYEQYF
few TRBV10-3 CAISERAGGGHEQFF
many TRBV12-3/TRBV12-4 CASRGTDSYGYTF
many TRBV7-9 CASSLAGNPRKLFF
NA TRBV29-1 CSGTVNTEAFF
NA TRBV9 CASSVDLEVAEAFF
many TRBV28 CASSRDSSYEQYF
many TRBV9 CASSLLGLNTDTQYF
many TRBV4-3 CASSQDGPATRLTDGYTF
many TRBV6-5 CASSLFRTGDYAQYF
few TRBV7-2 CASSLGREGVGVWYF
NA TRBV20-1 CSARTSGTDTQYF
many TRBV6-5 CASSRGTVGNQPQHF
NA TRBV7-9 CASSKGGAGDTQYF
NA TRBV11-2 CASSLELLDEQYF
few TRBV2 CASRRQEYTEAFF
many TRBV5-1 CASSLAGIQNYEQYF
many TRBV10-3 CAIRERWGTDTQYF
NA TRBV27 CASSLKGGATIYHNSPLHF
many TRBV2 CASTGSVGYGYTF
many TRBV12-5 CASGPGTWNTIYF
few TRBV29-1 CSAGQGIYEQYF
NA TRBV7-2 CASSLRRDRGNSPLHF
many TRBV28 CASSLGQGDEKLFF
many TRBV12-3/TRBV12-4 CASSLRDRDPNQPQHF
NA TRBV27 CASSLLVGQGEAFF
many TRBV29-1 CSVVTGAGEQFF
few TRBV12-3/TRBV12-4 CASSPQAYQPQHF
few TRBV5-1 CASSFSTEPQETQYF
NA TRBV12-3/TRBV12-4 CASSFPGLGQYF
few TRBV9 CASSVVGSFNSPLHF
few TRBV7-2 CASSPLAGGPYEQYF
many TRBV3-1 CASSPQGGGGRYGYTF
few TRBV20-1 CSANPGARLSDGYTF
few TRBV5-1 CASSLSTGGSTGELFF
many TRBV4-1 CASSPQEGLNTEAFF
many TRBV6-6 CASMERGALYISPLHF
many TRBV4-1 CASSLAVAGARGEQFF
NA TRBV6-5 CASSPAWGAGTEAFF
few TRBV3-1 CASSSTGEVPYEQYF
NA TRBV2 CASRPQGRTEAFF
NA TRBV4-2 CASSPNNFDQPQHF
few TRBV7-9 CASSLQVTGDFTGELFF
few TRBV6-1 CASSATGQGGSYNSPLHF
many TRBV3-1 CASSQAGSGGYTF
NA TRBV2 CASSEQDSREAFF
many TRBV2 CASRFDDGTEAFF
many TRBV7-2 CASSLSGASSYNEQFF
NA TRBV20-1 CSARDPRSHTSSSGNTIYF
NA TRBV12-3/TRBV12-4 CASSLPITGRPGNEQFF
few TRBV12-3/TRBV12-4 CASTDQATGELFF
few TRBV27 CASSLYQSYNEQFF
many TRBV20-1 CSALTGSSYNEQFF
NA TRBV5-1 CASSLDRLGAETQYF
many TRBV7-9 CASSLTQGYTEAFF